Following are 13 T cell receptor beta chains from one sample sequenced in a study of cytomegalovirus exposure and HLA in healthy donors. The PCR ran on 60 Vbeta and 13 Jbeta primers. This table comes from immunoSEQ multiplex PCR, and its TCRdb copy is limited to in-frame clones, with some not included. The repertoire holds some 29,000 clones, with around 40% as singletons. Sequences were obtained from PBMCs. The receptors shown here come from a woman in her forties or fifties in good health and CMV-seronegative.

The rearrangement joins TRBV10-3 to TRBJ1-5; 11 bases are shared with TRBD1. In germline, CDR1 is ENHRY, CDR2 SYGVKD. Losses at the gene ends were 11 bases for V and 2 bases for J; bases not matched to a gene: 17. The length of the CDR3 is 18 residues. The CDR3 DNA reads TGTGCCGTGACCTCGGGGACAGGGGGGCCCGAGGGCAATCAGCCCCAGCATTTT. Encoded protein: CAVTSGTGGPEGNQPQHF.

In DNA form, the CDR3 reads TGTGCCAGCAGCGCACCAGGGGCGTCCCTCTACGAGCAGTACTTC. This encodes CASSAPGASLYEQYF. The chain uses TRBV5-6 and TRBJ2-7; maybe TRBD1 (6 bases). The CDR3 totals 15 residues. Germline CDR1 and CDR2: SGHDT and YYEEEE. V lost 4 bases and J 3 bases, leaving 17 bases between the germline ends.

There are a few counts of this clone. The rearrangement links TRBV11-3 to TRBJ2-7; 7 bases are a match to TRBD2. With 4 bases clipped from V and 7 bases from J, the junction kept 28 bases outside the gene matches. The CDR3 contains 20 residues. Germline V gene data show CDR1 as SGHNT and CDR2 as YENEEA. CDR3 bases: TGTGCCAGCAGCTCGAGCCGGGTTGTTCAAACTAGCGCGTACGAACGGGAGCAGTACTTC. This translates into CASSSSRVVQTSAYEREQYF.

The chain carries TRBV2 and TRBJ1-5; 10 bases agree with TRBD1. Germline trimming cut 4 bases from V and 6 bases from J; bases unmatched to any gene: 0. CDR3 length: 13 amino acids. Germline V CDR1 and CDR2: SNHLY, FYNNEI. As DNA, the CDR3 is TGTGCCAGCAGTGGACAGGGGGCTCAGCCCCAGCATTTT. Translation: CASSGQGAQPQHF.

This chain links TRBV18 with TRBJ1-4; D not resolved. Trimming shortened V by 2 bases and J by 3 bases, and 10 bases separated the two germline ends. The CDR3 is 15 residues long. Germline-derived CDR1 and CDR2 are KGHSH and LQKENI. CDR3 in amino acids: CASSPGGSANEKLFF. The CDR3 nucleotides read TGTGCCAGCTCACCAGGAGGGTCGGCTAATGAAAAACTGTTTTTT.

CDR3 residues: CSVVNGGEQFF. CDR3 coding DNA: TGCAGCGTTGTGAACGGGGGTGAGCAGTTCTTC. The chain joins TRBV29-1 to TRBJ2-1, with a tentative D call TRBD2 (6 bases). The CDR3 is made up of 11 amino acids. V gave up 4 bases and J gave up 9 bases, with 10 bases separating them. In germline, CDR1 is SQVTM, CDR2 ANQGSEA.

This chain links TRBV9 with TRBJ2-3, with 7 bases lining up with TRBD2. Germline CDR1 and CDR2: SGDLS and YYNGEE. Unmatched junction bases numbered 8, after V lost 3 bases and J lost 1 base. The CDR3 totals 16 residues. CDR3 coding DNA: TGTGCCAGCAGCGCGACTAGCTGGGACGGCACAGATACGCAGTATTTT. Translation gives CASSATSWDGTDTQYF.

This clone turned up a few times. The CDR3 protein is CASSLQREGNEQFF. In DNA, the CDR3 is TGTGCCAGCAGCTTACAGCGGGAGGGCAATGAGCAGTTCTTC. The rearrangement links TRBV7-3 to TRBJ2-1; TRBD2 agrees at 10 bases. After removal of 2 bases from V and 6 bases from J, the junction contained 1 base not matched to a gene. CDR1 is SGHTA, CDR2 FQGTGA, per germline. The CDR3 loop spans 14 amino acids. The full variable domain, rest sourced from reference TRBV7-3 and TRBJ2-1, is GAGVSQTPSNKVTEKGKYVELRCDPISGHTALYWYRQSLGQGPEFLIYFQGTGAADDSGLPNDRFFAVRPEGSVSTLKIQRTERGDSAVYLCASSLQREGNEQFFGPGTRLTVL.

This clone was observed a handful of times. The rearrangement joins TRBV6-1 to TRBJ2-4, with 9 bases fitting TRBD2. There are 18 residues in the CDR3. J lost 7 bases, V lost 1 base, and 14 bases had no gene match. CDR1 MNHNS and CDR2 SASEGT come from the germline V gene. In nucleotides, the CDR3 is TGTGCCAGCAGTGAAGGGCGGGGGGGCTTTAGCCGGGAGAACATTCAGTACTTC. Translated: CASSEGRGGFSRENIQYF.

The CDR3 DNA reads as TGTGCCAGCAGGAAGACAAGTACCTACGAGCAGTACTTC. Encoded protein: CASRKTSTYEQYF. The genes are TRBV6-1 and TRBJ2-7; unclear D gene. Trimming left V 6 bases short and J 2 bases short, with 11 bases between. CDR1 and CDR2 from the germline V gene are MNHNS and SASEGT. CDR3 length: 13 residues.

This chain connects TRBV5-1 to TRBJ1-1; TRBD1 agrees at 8 bases. This CDR3 region has 15 residues. V shed 4 bases, J shed 1 base, and the junction held 6 bases outside the gene matches. The germline gives CDR1 SGHRS, CDR2 YFSETQ. Written as DNA, the CDR3 is TGCGCCAGCAGCAGAACCCAGGGGGCGAACACTGAAGCTTTCTTT. Protein product: CASSRTQGANTEAFF.

The V gene is TRBV2, the J gene TRBJ1-6; 10 nucleotides match TRBD1. V gave up 6 bases and J gave up 10 bases; unmatched junction bases: 24. Germline loops: CDR1 SNHLY, CDR2 FYNNEI. This CDR3 region has 20 residues. CDR3 protein: CASSLDRDRGLSWDRSPLHF. CDR3 in DNA: TGTGCCAGCAGCCTGGACCGGGACAGGGGCCTTTCTTGGGATAGGTCACCCCTCCACTTT.

There are a few counts of this clone. V usage is TRBV5-1 and J usage is TRBJ2-1, with 9 bases that match TRBD2. This CDR3 region has 19 residues. Looked up from germline, CDR1 is SGHRS and CDR2 is YFSETQ. J gave up 13 bases and V 0 bases, and 23 bases lay outside the gene matches. DNA for the CDR3: TGCGCCAGCAGCTTGGTCCCTGGGGGGGCGGGAGGGGATGCCCCTTCACAGTTCTTC. Amino acids: CASSLVPGGAGGDAPSQFF.